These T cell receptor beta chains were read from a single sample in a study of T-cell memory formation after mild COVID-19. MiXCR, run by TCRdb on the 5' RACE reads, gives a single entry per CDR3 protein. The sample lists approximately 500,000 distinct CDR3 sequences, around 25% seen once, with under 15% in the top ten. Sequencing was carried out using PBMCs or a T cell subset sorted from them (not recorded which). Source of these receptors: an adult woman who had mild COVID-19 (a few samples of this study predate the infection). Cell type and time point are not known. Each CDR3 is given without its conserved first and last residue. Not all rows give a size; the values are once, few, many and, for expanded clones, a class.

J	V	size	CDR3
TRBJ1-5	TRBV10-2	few	ASSESMGSLNQPQH
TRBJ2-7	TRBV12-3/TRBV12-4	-	ASSYRGRGEQY
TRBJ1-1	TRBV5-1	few	ASSLSGGDTEAF
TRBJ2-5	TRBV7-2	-	ASSLGPPGLLKETQY
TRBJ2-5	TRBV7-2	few	ASSLGASAGTQY
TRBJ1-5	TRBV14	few	ASSPSINQPQH
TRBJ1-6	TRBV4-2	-	ASSQGQGRSYNSPLH
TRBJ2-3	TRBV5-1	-	ASSHSGTSTDTQY
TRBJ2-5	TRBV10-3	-	AISSQETQY
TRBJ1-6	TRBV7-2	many	ASSLGGGRGNSPLH
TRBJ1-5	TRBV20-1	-	SAKDRFNQPQH
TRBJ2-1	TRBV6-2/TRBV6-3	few	ASTDHRDEQF
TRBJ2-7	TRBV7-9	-	ASSKSTGRHEQY
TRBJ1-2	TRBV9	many	ASSDRTGGTYGYT
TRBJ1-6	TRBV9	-	ASSDRDNSPLH
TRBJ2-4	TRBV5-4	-	ASSLLQKNIQY
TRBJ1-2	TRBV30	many	AWNRKGGALIGYT
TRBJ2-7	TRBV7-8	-	ASSPRQGPRSYEQY
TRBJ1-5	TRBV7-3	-	ASSPQGGQPQH
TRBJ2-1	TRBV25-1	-	ASTHTSFGGEQF
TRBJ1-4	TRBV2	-	ASSRNTGRWEKLF
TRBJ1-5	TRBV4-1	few	ASSQEVSGAAGGQH
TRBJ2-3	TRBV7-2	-	ASSLVGGGKSPDTQY
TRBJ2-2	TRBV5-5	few	ASRATSGVNTGELF
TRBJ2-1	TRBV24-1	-	ATSPTGNSYNEQF
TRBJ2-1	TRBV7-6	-	ASSAGYGEQF
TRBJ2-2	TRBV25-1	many	ASARRGEAGELF
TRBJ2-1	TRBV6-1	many	ASSEAHETVAGISL
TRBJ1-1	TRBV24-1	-	ATRGLGAATEAF
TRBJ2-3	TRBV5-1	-	ASSLTPPDTQY
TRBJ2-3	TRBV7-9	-	ASSLKGGQTTDTQY
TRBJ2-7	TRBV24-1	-	ATSDLIRPSGRTHYEQY
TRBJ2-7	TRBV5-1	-	ASSLASPGQPYEQY
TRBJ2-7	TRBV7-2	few	ASSLLGFSYEQY
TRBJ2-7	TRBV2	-	ASSESRYEQY
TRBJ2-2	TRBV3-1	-	ASSTYVAGLAGNTGELF
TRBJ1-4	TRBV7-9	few	ASSSQGSNEKLF
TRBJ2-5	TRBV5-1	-	ASSLGGPERETQY
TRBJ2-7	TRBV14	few	ASSPRFGYEQY
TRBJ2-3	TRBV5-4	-	ASSLVGQGPSTDTQY
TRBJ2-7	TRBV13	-	ASSQRPRYEQY
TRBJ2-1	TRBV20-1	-	SAKDRSSYNEQF
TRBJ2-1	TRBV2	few	ASSGQTGNEQF
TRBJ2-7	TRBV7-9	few	ASSLGPAGVTYEQY
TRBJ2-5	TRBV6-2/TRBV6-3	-	ASSRRGTPQETQY
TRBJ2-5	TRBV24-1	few	ATSDLSEETQY
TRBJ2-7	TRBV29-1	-	SVESGDSYEQY